Listed below are T cell receptor beta chains from one sample, sequenced in a study of OX40 agonist ivuxolimab in advanced cancers. Libraries were prepared by immunoSEQ multiplex PCR; TCRdb keeps only in-frame clonotypes and omits some of them. The sample lists over 55,000 clones, 85% to 95% occurring once. Source: CD4+ or CD8+ T cells sorted from blood, taken in a trial of the OX40 agonist ivuxolimab. All receptors derive from an adult with an advanced solid tumor such as melanoma, head and neck, liver or kidney cancer. Both conserved end residues are part of each CDR3. Fields, in order: D gene, V gene, clone size, J gene, CDR3 DNA, CDR3 protein. A D gene is named only where the DNA matches it firmly. The size of a clone is reported for some rows only, either as once, few or many, or as a class for expanded clones.

>NA|TRBV6-5|NA|TRBJ1-4
TGTGCCAGCAGCTATCAGAGCCCAACTAATGAAAAACTGTTTTTT
CASSYQSPTNEKLFF
>TRBD1|TRBV27|NA|TRBJ1-6
TGTGCCAGCAGTCACGGGACAGGAGTTTCACCCCTCCACTTT
CASSHGTGVSPLHF
>NA|TRBV28|NA|TRBJ2-1
TGTGCCAGCAGTTTAATCGCGACTCGATTGTACAATGAGCAGTTCTTC
CASSLIATRLYNEQFF
>TRBD1|TRBV19|NA|TRBJ2-7
TGTGCCAGTAAAATTGGGACAGGGGACTACGAGCAGTACTTC
CASKIGTGDYEQYF
>NA|TRBV4-1|NA|TRBJ2-7
TGCGCCAGCAGCCAAGGCCCTGGGGGTGGCGACGAGCAGTACTTC
CASSQGPGGGDEQYF
>NA|TRBV9|once|TRBJ2-2
TGTGCCAGCAGCGTAGGTGAGCGGATGAACACCGGGGAGCTGTTTTTT
CASSVGERMNTGELFF
>TRBD2|TRBV11-2|NA|TRBJ2-7
TGTGCCAGCGCGGGGGGAAGGGGCGAGCAGTACTTC
CASAGGRGEQYF
>TRBD2|TRBV6-5|NA|TRBJ2-3
TGTGCCAGCAGTTACTGGGGACTAGCGGGAGAAGATACGCAGTATTTT
CASSYWGLAGEDTQYF
>NA|TRBV11-2|NA|TRBJ2-7
TGTGCCAGCAGCTTAGCGTTCGAGGCCTACGAGCAGTACTTC
CASSLAFEAYEQYF
>TRBD2|TRBV4-1|NA|TRBJ2-1
TGCGCCAGCAGCCAAGTGGGACTAGCGACCTACAATGAGCAGTTCTTC
CASSQVGLATYNEQFF
>NA|TRBV4-2|NA|TRBJ1-2
TGTGCCAGCAGCCAAGATGACGGGGGCCAGGGCTATGGCTACACCTTC
CASSQDDGGQGYGYTF
>NA|TRBV11-2|NA|TRBJ2-7
TGTGCCAGCAGCTTAGAACAGGGTTATTACGAGCAGTACTTC
CASSLEQGYYEQYF
>NA|TRBV27|once|TRBJ1-5
TGTGCCAGCAGTTTAGGTTTTAGAAATCAGCCCCAGCATTTT
CASSLGFRNQPQHF
>TRBD1|TRBV5-1|NA|TRBJ2-7
TGCGCCAGCAGCCCGCTGGGACAGGAAGTCACCTACGAGCAGTACTTC
CASSPLGQEVTYEQYF
>NA|TRBV21-1|NA|TRBJ2-7
TGTGCCAGCCCATACCGGGACAGTAGCTACGAGCAGTACTTC
CASPYRDSSYEQYF
>NA|TRBV11-2|once|TRBJ2-5
TGTGCCAGCAGCTCCGGGACATCCCAAGAGACCCAGTACTTC
CASSSGTSQETQYF
>TRBD1|TRBV5-5|once|TRBJ1-5
TGTGCCAGCAGCTTGGCACAGGGGTTCGATCAGCCCCAGCATTTT
CASSLAQGFDQPQHF
>NA|TRBV7-3|NA|TRBJ2-3
TGTGCCAGCAGCCCCCGAGGGACGCGCACAGATACGCAGTATTTT
CASSPRGTRTDTQYF
>NA|TRBV11-2|NA|TRBJ2-6
TGTGCCAGCAGCTTAGGAGGCCTCCAGGGAACTGGGGCCAACGTCCTGACTTTC
CASSLGGLQGTGANVLTF
>NA|TRBV19|once|TRBJ1-5
TGTGCCTCCCAAGTGGGGTGGACCTCTAGCAATCAGCCCCAGCATTTT
CASQVGWTSSNQPQHF
>TRBD1|TRBV5-1|NA|TRBJ1-3
TGCGCCAGCAGCTTGAGTGGGGACAGGGGATTCTCCGGAAACACCATATATTTT
CASSLSGDRGFSGNTIYF
>NA|TRBV6-6|NA|TRBJ1-5
TGTGCCAGCAGTCACGGGACACCGGATAGCAATCAGCCCCAGCATTTT
CASSHGTPDSNQPQHF
>NA|TRBV9|NA|TRBJ2-1
TGTGCCAGCAGCGGGGGGACCGTCAATGAGCAGTTCTTC
CASSGGTVNEQFF
>NA|TRBV4-1|few|TRBJ2-7
TGCGCCAGCAGCCAAGCCACAGGGTTCTACGAGCAGTACTTC
CASSQATGFYEQYF
>TRBD2|TRBV9|NA|TRBJ2-5
TGTGCCAGCAGCGTAAGCGGGATCGGAGAGACCCAGTACTTC
CASSVSGIGETQYF
>NA|TRBV28|NA|TRBJ1-3
TGTGCCAGCAGTTTCCGCCGGAGCTCTGGAAACACCATATATTTT
CASSFRRSSGNTIYF
>TRBD2|TRBV7-6|NA|TRBJ2-7
TGTGCCAGCAGCTTGGCGGGAGCCCCTTACGAGCAGTACTTC
CASSLAGAPYEQYF
>TRBD2|TRBV5-1|NA|TRBJ2-3
TGCGCCAGCAGCTTGGGGCTAGCGGGAGGGATGATTGGGGATACGCAGTATTTT
CASSLGLAGGMIGDTQYF
>NA|TRBV7-9|NA|TRBJ1-5
TGTGCCAGCAGCTTCGACCAGGGCGCCAATCAGCCCCAGCATTTT
CASSFDQGANQPQHF
>TRBD1|TRBV4-1|NA|TRBJ2-7
TGCGCCAGCAGCCAAACTAGGGGGCTGAACTACGAGCAGTACTTC
CASSQTRGLNYEQYF
>NA|TRBV7-9|NA|TRBJ2-3
TGTGCCAGCAGCTTAGCGGGGTCTAGCACAGATACGCAGTATTTT
CASSLAGSSTDTQYF
>TRBD1|TRBV6-5|NA|TRBJ1-1
TGTGCCAGCGTGAAGGTCAGGGGGATGATCGCTGAAGCTTTCTTT
CASVKVRGMIAEAFF
>NA|TRBV6-5|few|TRBJ2-7
TGTGCCAGCAAAGCGTCCAAAGGGCACTACGAGCAGTACTTC
CASKASKGHYEQYF
>NA|TRBV4-1|NA|TRBJ1-1
TGCGCCAGCAGCCTTAGTGGGGGGTCGAACACTGAAGCTTTCTTT
CASSLSGGSNTEAFF
>NA|TRBV21-1|NA|TRBJ1-4
TGTGCCAGCAGCGCTCGACAGGGGTTTTACGAAAAACTGTTTTTT
CASSARQGFYEKLFF
>NA|TRBV7-6|NA|TRBJ1-1
TGTGCCAGCAGCTTAGCGGGGACGGAGAACACTGAAGCTTTCTTT
CASSLAGTENTEAFF
>NA|TRBV5-8|NA|TRBJ1-5
TGTGCCAGCAGCTTGTACGGGTCCTACAATCAGCCCCAGCATTTT
CASSLYGSYNQPQHF
>NA|TRBV4-2|NA|TRBJ2-2
TGTGCCAGCAGCCAACCCCAACTGAACACCGGGGAGCTGTTTTTT
CASSQPQLNTGELFF
>TRBD2|TRBV27|NA|TRBJ2-1
TGTGCCAGCAGCGTAGGGACTAGCGCCAATGAGCAGTTCTTC
CASSVGTSANEQFF
>TRBD2|TRBV28|NA|TRBJ2-3
TGTGCCAGCAGTTTATGGCGGGGGGCAGATACGCAGTATTTT
CASSLWRGADTQYF
>TRBD2|TRBV7-2|NA|TRBJ2-1
TGTGCCAGCCTACCACTAGCGGGATTCAATGAGCAGTTCTTC
CASLPLAGFNEQFF
>TRBD1|TRBV6-6|once|TRBJ1-3
TGTGCCAGCAGTTACACTCAGGGGGCATTTGGAAACACCATATATTTT
CASSYTQGAFGNTIYF
>TRBD2|TRBV27|NA|TRBJ2-1
TGTGCCAGCAGTTTATCGGTCCTAGCGGGCCTTTACAATGAGCAGTTCTTC
CASSLSVLAGLYNEQFF
>NA|TRBV10-3|NA|TRBJ1-2
TGTGCCATCACCCGGGGAGGCCCTAAGGATGGCTACACCTTC
CAITRGGPKDGYTF
>TRBD2|TRBV11-2|NA|TRBJ2-7
TGTGCCAGCAGGGCGACTAGCGGCAACTACGAGCAGTACTTC
CASRATSGNYEQYF
>NA|TRBV5-1|NA|TRBJ1-1
TGCGCCAGCAGCTTGATGACGATGACCGAGAACACTGAAGCTTTCTTT
CASSLMTMTENTEAFF